This is a list of T cell receptor beta chains from one sample in a study of cytomegalovirus exposure and HLA in healthy donors. Clones were sequenced by immunoSEQ multiplex PCR, and TCRdb holds only the in-frame ones, with some missing. In the table there are 100,000 to 120,000 clones, about 80% of which are singletons. Sequenced material: PBMCs. The receptors shown here come from a woman aged 55-69 years in good health and CMV-seropositive. CDR3s include the opening cysteine and the closing phenylalanine or tryptophan. D genes are given only for firm matches. Rows give clone size only sometimes, using once, few, many, or a class for an expanded clone.

J gene: TRBJ2-5
V gene: TRBV7-9
D gene: TRBD2
clone size: once
CDR3 protein: CASSFFRTSGRPETQYF
CDR3 DNA: TGTGCCAGCAGCTTTTTCCGGACTAGCGGGAGGCCGGAGACCCAGTACTTC

J gene: TRBJ2-2
V gene: TRBV7-3
D gene: TRBD1
clone size: few
CDR3 protein: CASSLQGSQGAGELFF
CDR3 DNA: TGTGCCAGCAGCTTACAAGGGTCCCAGGGGGCCGGGGAGCTGTTTTTT

J gene: TRBJ2-3
V gene: TRBV4-1
D gene: TRBD2
clone size: NA
CDR3 protein: CASSQVLAGGTDTQYF
CDR3 DNA: TGCGCCAGCAGCCAAGTCCTAGCGGGAGGTACAGATACGCAGTATTTT

J gene: TRBJ2-3
V gene: TRBV9
D gene: TRBD2
clone size: few
CDR3 protein: CASSVTSGLSDTQYF
CDR3 DNA: TGTGCCAGCAGCGTGACTAGCGGGCTCTCCGATACGCAGTATTTT

J gene: TRBJ2-7
V gene: TRBV27
D gene: TRBD1
clone size: once
CDR3 protein: CASSRRDRGSVGQYF
CDR3 DNA: TGTGCCAGCAGTCGCCGGGACAGGGGGAGCGTGGGGCAGTACTTC

J gene: TRBJ2-1
V gene: TRBV27
D gene: TRBD2
clone size: few
CDR3 protein: CASTDPAGGSSEQFF
CDR3 DNA: TGTGCCAGCACCGACCCGGCGGGGGGGAGCAGTGAGCAGTTCTTC

J gene: TRBJ1-2
V gene: TRBV28
D gene: TRBD1
clone size: NA
CDR3 protein: CASSLSAGTEDYGYTF
CDR3 DNA: TGTGCCAGCAGTTTATCAGCCGGGACAGAGGACTATGGCTACACCTTC

J gene: TRBJ1-1
V gene: TRBV18
D gene: NA
clone size: NA
CDR3 protein: CASSPKNRAGGRNTEAFF
CDR3 DNA: TGTGCCAGCTCACCTAAAAACAGAGCCGGCGGGCGGAACACTGAAGCTTTCTTT

J gene: TRBJ1-5
V gene: TRBV11-3
D gene: TRBD1
clone size: NA
CDR3 protein: CASSSPGGIRGNQPQHF
CDR3 DNA: TGTGCCAGCAGCTCTCCAGGGGGGATAAGGGGCAATCAGCCCCAGCATTTT

J gene: TRBJ1-1
V gene: TRBV7-9
D gene: NA
clone size: NA
CDR3 protein: CSSSLTRITEAFF
CDR3 DNA: TGTTCCAGCAGCTTAACGCGTATCACTGAAGCTTTCTTT

J gene: TRBJ2-1
V gene: TRBV27
D gene: NA
clone size: NA
CDR3 protein: CASSPHGAVNEQFF
CDR3 DNA: TGTGCCAGCAGTCCGCATGGGGCAGTCAATGAGCAGTTCTTC

J gene: TRBJ2-1
V gene: TRBV14
D gene: TRBD2
clone size: NA
CDR3 protein: CASSLGTSINNEQFF
CDR3 DNA: TGTGCCAGCAGCCTCGGGACTAGCATTAACAATGAGCAGTTCTTC

J gene: TRBJ1-5
V gene: TRBV2
D gene: NA
clone size: NA
CDR3 protein: CASTLQDYSNQPQHF
CDR3 DNA: TGTGCCAGCACGTTGCAGGATTATAGCAATCAGCCCCAGCATTTT

J gene: TRBJ2-5
V gene: TRBV7-7
D gene: TRBD2
clone size: NA
CDR3 protein: CASSYGLAGEETQYF
CDR3 DNA: TGTGCCAGCAGTTATGGACTAGCGGGAGAAGAGACCCAGTACTTC